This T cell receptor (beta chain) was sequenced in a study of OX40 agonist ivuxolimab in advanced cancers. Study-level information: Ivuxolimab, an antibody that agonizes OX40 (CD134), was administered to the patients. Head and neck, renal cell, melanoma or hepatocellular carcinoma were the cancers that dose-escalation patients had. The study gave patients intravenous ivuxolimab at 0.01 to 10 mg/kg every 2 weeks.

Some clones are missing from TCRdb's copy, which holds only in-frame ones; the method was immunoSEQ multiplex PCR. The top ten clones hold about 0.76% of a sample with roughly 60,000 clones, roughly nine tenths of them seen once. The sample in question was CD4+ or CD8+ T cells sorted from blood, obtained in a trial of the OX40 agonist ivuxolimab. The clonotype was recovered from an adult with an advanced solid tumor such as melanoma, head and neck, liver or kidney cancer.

The CDR3 nucleotides read TGTGCCAGCTCACTCGAGACAGGGGAACACACAGATACGCAGTATTTT. It is translated as CASSLETGEHTDTQYF. The chain uses TRBV18 and TRBJ2-3; 8 nucleotides line up with TRBD1. V lost 4 bases to trimming and J lost 2 bases; unmatched junction nucleotides: 8. This CDR3 is built from 16 residues. Looked up from germline, CDR1 is KGHSH and CDR2 is LQKENI.